Sequencing of this TCR beta chain was carried out in a study of shared clonotypes between healthy human individuals. A few counts support this clone. CDR1 SEHNR and CDR2 FQNEAQ come from the germline V gene (reference sequence). The germline V and J ends were trimmed by 3 bases and 0 bases, with 11 bases remaining between them. The CDR3 contains 15 residues. In the sorted-subset replicate PCRs, 200 ng DNA, roughly 29,000 T cell genomes, was used. Original processing notes: ImmunoSEQ sequences covered only the junction and lacked quality scores; filtering therefore differed. Some clones are missing from TCRdb's copy, which holds only in-frame ones; the method was immunoSEQ multiplex PCR. V and J calls and clone size are those listed in that table; D and trimming were worked out from the DNA. The sample lists about 690,000 clones, about 90% seen once, with 30% to 40% in the top ten.

This TCR came from a man younger than 35 in good health. Some clones in this sample may be carry-over from other donors' samples. This sequence joins TRBV7-9 and TRBJ1-1; no clear D. Sequenced input: memory CD8+ T cells from PBMCs. Sample subset: CD45RO+ cells pooled with CCR7-negative TemRA cells. The CDR3: CASSFPGSMNTEAFF. The CDR3 nucleotides are TGTGCCAGCAGCTTCCCGGGCAGCATGAACACTGAAGCTTTCTTT.